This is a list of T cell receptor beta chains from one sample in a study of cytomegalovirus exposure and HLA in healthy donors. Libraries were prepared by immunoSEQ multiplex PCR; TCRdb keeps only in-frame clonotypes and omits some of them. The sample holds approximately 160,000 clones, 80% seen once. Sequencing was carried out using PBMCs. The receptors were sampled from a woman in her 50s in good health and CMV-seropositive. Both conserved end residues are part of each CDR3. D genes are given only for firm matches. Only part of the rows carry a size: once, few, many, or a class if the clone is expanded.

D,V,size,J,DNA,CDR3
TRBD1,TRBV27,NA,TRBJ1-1,TGTGCCAGCAGTTTTAGGACAGGGCGGTACGTGAACACTGAAGCTTTCTTT,CASSFRTGRYVNTEAFF
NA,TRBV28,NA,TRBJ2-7,TGTGCCAGCAGATGGGGGGGCCCTGCCTACGAGCAGTACTTC,CASRWGGPAYEQYF
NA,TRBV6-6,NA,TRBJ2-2,TGTGCCAGCAGTCCCGGACTAACCGGGGAGCTGTTTTTT,CASSPGLTGELFF
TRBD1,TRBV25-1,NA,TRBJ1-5,TGTGCCAGCAGTGTCCGGGACAGCTATAGCAATCAGCCCCAGCATTTT,CASSVRDSYSNQPQHF
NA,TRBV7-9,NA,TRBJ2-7,TGTGCCAGCAGCTTACAACAGGGAACCCACGAGCAGTACTTC,CASSLQQGTHEQYF
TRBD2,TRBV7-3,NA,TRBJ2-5,TGTGCCAGCAGCCCCGGGACTAGCGGGGGGGCGGGAGAGACCCAGTACTTC,CASSPGTSGGAGETQYF
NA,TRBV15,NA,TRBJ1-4,TGTGCCACCAGCGGGGGGGGGAATGAAAAACTGTTTTTT,CATSGGGNEKLFF
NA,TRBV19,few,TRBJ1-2,TGTGCCAGTACCCTAGGAGGCGGTCCCTATGGCTACACCTTC,CASTLGGGPYGYTF
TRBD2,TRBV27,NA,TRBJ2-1,TGTGCCAGCAGTTTACGGCGGGAGGCCTTGGGGGGATGGTCCTACAATGAGCAGTTCTTC,CASSLRREALGGWSYNEQFF
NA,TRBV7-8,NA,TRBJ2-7,TGTGCCAGCAGCTTAGTTGGCTTCGAGCAGTACTTC,CASSLVGFEQYF
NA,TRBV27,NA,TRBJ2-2,TGTGCCAGCAGATTACGGAATTTAGGGTATAGCGACACCGGGGAGCTGTTTTTT,CASRLRNLGYSDTGELFF
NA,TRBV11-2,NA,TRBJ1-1,TGTGCCAGCAGCTTAGCTAGCATGAACACTGAAGCTTTCTTT,CASSLASMNTEAFF
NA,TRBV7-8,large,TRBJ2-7,TGTGCCAGCAGCTTAGGGGGGGACGACTCCTACGAGCAGTACTTC,CASSLGGDDSYEQYF
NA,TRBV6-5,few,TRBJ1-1,TGTGCCAGCAGTTACGGTTTCAGGGGGAACACTGAAGCTTTCTTT,CASSYGFRGNTEAFF
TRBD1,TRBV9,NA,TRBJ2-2,TGTGCCAGCAGCGTAGTATGGACAGGGGGAACCGGGGAGCTGTTTTTT,CASSVVWTGGTGELFF
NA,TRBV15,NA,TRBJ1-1,TGTGCCACCAGCAGATCGGGTGTGGTCACTGAAGCTTTCTTT,CATSRSGVVTEAFF
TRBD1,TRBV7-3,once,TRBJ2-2,TGTGCCAGCAGCTTCAAGGTGGGACAGGGGCGAAGCGGGGAGCTGTTTTTT,CASSFKVGQGRSGELFF
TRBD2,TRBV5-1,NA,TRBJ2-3,TGCGCCAGCCAGGAAGGCGGGGGAGGGAATACGCAGTATTTT,CASQEGGGGNTQYF
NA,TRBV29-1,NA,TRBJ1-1,TGCAGCTCTTATACGGGGTTCGGGGCTGAAGCTTTCTTT,CSSYTGFGAEAFF
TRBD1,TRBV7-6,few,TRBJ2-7,TGTGCCAGCAGCACCCGACAGGGGAGTTCGACTACCGAGCAGTACTTC,CASSTRQGSSTTEQYF
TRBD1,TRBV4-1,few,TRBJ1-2,TGCGCCAGCAGCCGAAGGGACAGCAAGCTATCTAACTATGGCTACACCTTC,CASSRRDSKLSNYGYTF
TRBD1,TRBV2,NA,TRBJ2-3,TGTGCCAGCAGTGCCCAGGGGGACACAGATACGCAGTATTTT,CASSAQGDTDTQYF
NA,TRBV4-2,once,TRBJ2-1,TGTGCCAGCAGCCAAGGGAATAGCGTCTATGAGCAGTTCTTC,CASSQGNSVYEQFF
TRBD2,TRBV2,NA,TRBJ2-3,TGTGCCAGCAGTCGGGGGGGCCCTGATACGCAGTATTTT,CASSRGGPDTQYF
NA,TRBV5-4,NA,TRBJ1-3,TGTGCCAGCAGCAGTCAGGGTTTTGGAAACACCATATATTTT,CASSSQGFGNTIYF
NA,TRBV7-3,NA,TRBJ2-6,TGTGCCAGCAGCCCCGCTGGGGGGGCCGGGGCCAACGTCCTGACTTTC,CASSPAGGAGANVLTF
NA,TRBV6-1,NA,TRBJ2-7,TGTGCCAGCCGGAGGGCGCGGGACTACGAGCAGTACTTC,CASRRARDYEQYF
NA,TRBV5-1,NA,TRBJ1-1,TGCGCCAGCAGCTTATCCTTCGAGGGCACTGAAGCTTTCTTT,CASSLSFEGTEAFF
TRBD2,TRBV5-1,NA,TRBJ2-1,TGCGCCAGCAGCTTGGCCGGGACTAACAATGAGCAGTTCTTC,CASSLAGTNNEQFF
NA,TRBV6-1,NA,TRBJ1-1,TGTGCCAGCAGTGAACGCTACCTAGGAGCTTTCTTT,CASSERYLGAFF
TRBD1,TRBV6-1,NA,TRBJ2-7,TGTGCCAGCAGTGGTTTCAACACAGGGGTCATTACCTACGAGCAGTACTTC,CASSGFNTGVITYEQYF
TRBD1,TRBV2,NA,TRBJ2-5,TGTGCCCTAGGTCGGAACAGGGGGCCACAAGAGACCCAGTACTTC,CALGRNRGPQETQYF
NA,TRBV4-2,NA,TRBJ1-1,TGTGCCAGCAGCCAAGCCGGGACAATTCTAAACACTGAAGCTTTCTTT,CASSQAGTILNTEAFF
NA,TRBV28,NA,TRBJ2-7,TGTGCCAGCAGGGACTCGGGAGTCCCGACTTACGAGCAGTACTTC,CASRDSGVPTYEQYF
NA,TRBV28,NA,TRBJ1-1,TGTGCCAGCAGTAAACCTCGAGGCTCAATGAACACTGAAGCTTTCTTT,CASSKPRGSMNTEAFF
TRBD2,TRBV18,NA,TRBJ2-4,TGTGCCAGCTCACCCAAGATAGCGGGAGGCTTTTTGGACATTCAGTACTTC,CASSPKIAGGFLDIQYF
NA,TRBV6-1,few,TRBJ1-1,TGTGCCAGCTCTCTTGAGGGAAACACTGAAGCTTTCTTT,CASSLEGNTEAFF
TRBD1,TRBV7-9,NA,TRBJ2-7,TGTGCCAGCAGCCCAAGACAGGGGAAGCGGAACGAGCAGTACTTC,CASSPRQGKRNEQYF
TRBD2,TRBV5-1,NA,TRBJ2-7,TGCGCCAGCAGCCCATCGGGGGGGGGAGTACTGTACGAGCAGTACTTC,CASSPSGGGVLYEQYF
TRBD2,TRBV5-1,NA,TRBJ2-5,TGCGCCAGCACCGACGGGACTAGCGGGCAAGAGACCCAGTACTTC,CASTDGTSGQETQYF
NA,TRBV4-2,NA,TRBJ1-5,TGTGCCAGCAGCCAAGAGACAGGTTACCTCAATCAGCCCCAGCATTTT,CASSQETGYLNQPQHF
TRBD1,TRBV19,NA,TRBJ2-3,TGTGCCAGTAGCCCAGGGGGCGGCCCAGATACGCAGTATTTT,CASSPGGGPDTQYF
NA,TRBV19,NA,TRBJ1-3,TGTGCCAGTAGTATCGTCAGGGGATCTGGAAACACCATATATTTT,CASSIVRGSGNTIYF
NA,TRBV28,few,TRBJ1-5,TGTGCCAGCACCCCTTTCTGGAGGGATAGCAATCAGCCCCAGCATTTT,CASTPFWRDSNQPQHF
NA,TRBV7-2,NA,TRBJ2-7,TGTGCCAGCAGCCCTGAGATCCTCTACGAGCAGTACTTC,CASSPEILYEQYF
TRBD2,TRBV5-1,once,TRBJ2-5,TGCGCCAGCAGCTTGACTAGCGGAGAGACCCAGTACTTC,CASSLTSGETQYF
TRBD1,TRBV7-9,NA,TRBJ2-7,TGTTCCAGCAGCCGGACAGGGAGGTACGAGCAGTACTTC,CSSSRTGRYEQYF
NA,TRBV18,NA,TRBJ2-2,TGTGCCAGCTCACCAAATATCGCCAGGGCGAACACCGGGGAGCTGTTTTTT,CASSPNIARANTGELFF
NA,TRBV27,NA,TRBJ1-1,TGTGCCAGCGCCGACAGACGCTACACTGAAGCTTTCTTT,CASADRRYTEAFF
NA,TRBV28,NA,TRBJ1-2,TGTGCCAGCAGTCTACAGGGTGCTAACTATGGCTACACCTTC,CASSLQGANYGYTF
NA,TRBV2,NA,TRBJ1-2,TGTGCCAGCAGTGACCTGAACTATGGCTACACCTTC,CASSDLNYGYTF
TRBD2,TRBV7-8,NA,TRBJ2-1,TGTTCCAGCAGCTTATGGGCTAGCGGGGGGTTCAATGAGCAGTTCTTC,CSSSLWASGGFNEQFF